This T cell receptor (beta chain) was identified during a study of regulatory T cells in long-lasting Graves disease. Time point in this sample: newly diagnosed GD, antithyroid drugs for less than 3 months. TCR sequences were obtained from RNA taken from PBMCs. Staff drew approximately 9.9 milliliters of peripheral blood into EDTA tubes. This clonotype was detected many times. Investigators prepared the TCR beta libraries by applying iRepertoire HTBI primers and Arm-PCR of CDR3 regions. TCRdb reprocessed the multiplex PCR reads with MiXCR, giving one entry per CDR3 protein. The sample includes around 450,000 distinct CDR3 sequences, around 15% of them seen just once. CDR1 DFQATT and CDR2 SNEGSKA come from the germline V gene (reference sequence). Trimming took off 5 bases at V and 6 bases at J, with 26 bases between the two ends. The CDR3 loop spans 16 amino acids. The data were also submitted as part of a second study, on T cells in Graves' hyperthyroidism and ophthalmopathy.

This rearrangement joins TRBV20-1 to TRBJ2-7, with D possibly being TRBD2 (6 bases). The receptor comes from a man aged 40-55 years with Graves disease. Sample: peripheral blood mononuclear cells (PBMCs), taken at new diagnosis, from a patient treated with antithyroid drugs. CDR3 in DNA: TGCAGTGCTCAGGTCCAAACAGGAGGGTCAAGAGGCGAGCAGTACTTC. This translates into CSAQVQTGGSRGEQYF.